This T cell receptor beta chain was documented in a study of memory CD4+ T cells and cytomegalovirus serostatus. Overall study context: Of the healthy Belgian adults, fewer than 10 were CMV seropositive and 20 to 25 seronegative.

The sort gate was single viable CD3+CD4+CD8-CD45RO+ cells for memory CD4+ T cells. CMV serostatus came from serum IgG against pp150, pp28, p38, p52. CDR1 and CDR2 from the germline V gene are MNHNY and SVGAGI (reference sequence). The CDR3 is 15 residues long. Between the trimmed V and J ends, which lost 7 bases and 1 base, there was a span of 11 bases. This clone appeared a few times. In the source study's methods: After removing out-of-frame reads, 2 million to 2.5 million distinct TCRbeta sequences remained. Assay used: immunoSEQ multiplex PCR; TCRdb lists only in-frame clones, some missing. V, J and clone size derive from that table, while D and trimming were established from the DNA sequence. The data contain about 75,000 clones, 60% to 80% of them singletons.

The chain uses TRBV6-6 and TRBJ1-6, with a weak D call TRBD1 (5 bases). The clonotype comes from an adult in good health and CMV-seropositive. Input material: memory CD4+ T cells from blood. The CDR3 is CASKIGGSYNSPLHF. For the CDR3, the DNA is TGTGCCAGCAAAATTGGGGGGTCCTATAATTCACCCCTCCACTTT.